A selection of T cell receptor beta chains follows, all from one sample in a study of T-cell reconstitution after alpha-beta-depleted transplantation in children. MiXCR, run by TCRdb on the PCR reads, gives a single entry per CDR3 protein. The sample has about 300,000 distinct CDR3 sequences, around a tenth seen once. Material: PBMCs, obtained before TCRalphabeta/CD19-depleted stem cell transplant. Receptor source: a boy younger than two with acute myeloid leukemia, due to receive a stem cell transplant. Each CDR3 is given with its conserved first and last residue. The D gene is left open where the match is weak. Clone size is shown for a subset of rows, as once, few, many or a class of expanded clone.

D,V,J,size,DNA,CDR3
NA,TRBV3-1,TRBJ2-7,NA,TGTGCCAGCAGCCCGCCCAGCAGCGCCTCGGAGCAGTACTTC,CASSPPSSASEQYF
NA,TRBV5-1,TRBJ1-3,many,TGCGCCAGCAGCTTGTCGGTGGGCTCTGGAAACACCATATATTTT,CASSLSVGSGNTIYF
TRBD1,TRBV18,TRBJ1-4,many,TGTGCCAGCTCACCACAGGGGGCAAAAAAACTGTTTTTT,CASSPQGAKKLFF
NA,TRBV7-2,TRBJ1-1,few,TGTGCCAGCAGCCCCTCCGGGACATTGAACACTGAAGCTTTCTTT,CASSPSGTLNTEAFF
NA,TRBV28,TRBJ1-6,NA,TGTGCCAGCAGTTCGGAGGTCCCGACTTCACCCCTCCACTTT,CASSSEVPTSPLHF
TRBD1,TRBV12-3/TRBV12-4,TRBJ2-7,many,TGTGCCAGCACCCCCGACAGGGGCTACGAGCAGTACTTC,CASTPDRGYEQYF
TRBD1,TRBV7-2,TRBJ1-4,many,TGTGCCAGCAGCCCCGAAGGACAGGGCGCTGAAAAACTGTTTTTT,CASSPEGQGAEKLFF
NA,TRBV7-9,TRBJ1-2,few,TGTGCCAGCAGCTTATCCCGGACGGTTAACTATGGCTACACCTTC,CASSLSRTVNYGYTF
TRBD2,TRBV20-1,TRBJ2-2,many,TGCAGTGCTACCCCTAGCGGGGGGGAAGAGACCGGGGAGCTGTTTTTT,CSATPSGGEETGELFF
NA,TRBV9,TRBJ1-3,many,TGTGCCAGCAGCGTAGGGGTAGGCTCTGGAAACACCATATATTTT,CASSVGVGSGNTIYF
TRBD1,TRBV3-1,TRBJ1-5,many,TGTGCCAGCAGCCAATCCAGGGGGCTATATCAGCCCCAGCATTTT,CASSQSRGLYQPQHF
NA,TRBV27,TRBJ2-1,many,TGTGCCAGCAGTTTAAGGGGTTCCGTCTCCTACAATGAGCAGTTCTTC,CASSLRGSVSYNEQFF
TRBD1,TRBV12-3/TRBV12-4,TRBJ1-1,many,TGTGCCAGCAGGGGGACAGACAAAGCGACTGAAGCTTTCTTT,CASRGTDKATEAFF
NA,TRBV4-3,TRBJ2-2,many,TGCGCCAGCAGCCAAGCTTTTTTGTTGTCGAACACCGGGGAGCTGTTTTTT,CASSQAFLLSNTGELFF
TRBD1,TRBV28,TRBJ1-5,many,TGTGCCAGCACCATGGGGGACAGGGGGTCGTATCAGCCCCAGCATTTT,CASTMGDRGSYQPQHF
NA,TRBV24-1,TRBJ2-2,many,TGTGCCACCAGTGATTTGAGGAGGACGAACACCGGGGAGCTGTTTTTT,CATSDLRRTNTGELFF
NA,TRBV12-3/TRBV12-4,TRBJ1-5,many,TGTGCCAGCACTGACTCCTTGGGAGGGGTAGGTCAGCCCCAGCATTTT,CASTDSLGGVGQPQHF
NA,TRBV12-3/TRBV12-4,TRBJ2-2,many,TGTGCCAGCAGAGAGGGGGGGGGCCTCGGGGAGCTGTTTTTT,CASREGGGLGELFF
TRBD1,TRBV5-1,TRBJ2-5,many,TGCGCCAGCAGCGGGACAGGGGCAGAGACCCAGTACTTC,CASSGTGAETQYF
TRBD2,TRBV4-1,TRBJ2-7,many,TGCGCCAGCAGCCAAGGAGCGGGAGTGTCCTACGAGCAGTACTTC,CASSQGAGVSYEQYF
NA,TRBV5-1,TRBJ2-2,few,TGCGCCAGCAGCCCACACATACAGGGATCGAACACCGGGGAGCTGTTTTTT,CASSPHIQGSNTGELFF
NA,TRBV5-1,TRBJ2-7,NA,TGCGCCAGCACCTCCGACAGCTACGAGCAGTACTTC,CASTSDSYEQYF
NA,TRBV11-2,TRBJ2-1,many,TGTGCCAGCAGCTTCGGCGAGAGCTCCTACAATGAGCAGTTCTTC,CASSFGESSYNEQFF
NA,TRBV30,TRBJ2-1,many,TGTGCCTGGAGTGTTGTCCCCAATGAGCAGTTCTTC,CAWSVVPNEQFF
TRBD1,TRBV12-3/TRBV12-4,TRBJ1-2,many,TGTGCCAGCAGTCTCGGGACAGGTCTCTATGGCTACACCTTC,CASSLGTGLYGYTF
NA,TRBV9,TRBJ2-5,many,TGTGCCAGCAGCGTAGGGAGCGGCGGAGGAGAGACCCAGTACTTC,CASSVGSGGGETQYF
NA,TRBV7-2,TRBJ1-3,few,TGTGCCAGCAGCTTAGAAGTGGCCTCTGGAAACACCATATATTTT,CASSLEVASGNTIYF
NA,TRBV2,TRBJ2-3,many,TGTGCCAGCAGTGAAGCGCTTCTGGAACAGGGCAGCACAGATACGCAGTATTTT,CASSEALLEQGSTDTQYF
NA,TRBV15,TRBJ1-4,NA,TGTGCCACCAGCGTCACAGTTGCGGCTAATGAAAAACTGTTTTTT,CATSVTVAANEKLFF
TRBD1,TRBV12-3/TRBV12-4,TRBJ1-2,few,TGTGCCAGCAGTCACGGGACAGTCTCCTATGGCTACACCTTC,CASSHGTVSYGYTF
NA,TRBV11-2,TRBJ1-5,few,TGTGCCAGCAGCTTAGTAAGGAGGAGCAATCAGCCCCAGCATTTT,CASSLVRRSNQPQHF
TRBD1,TRBV28,TRBJ2-7,many,TGTGCCAGCAGTCCCCTGACAGGGGAGGCCCCAGAGTACTTC,CASSPLTGEAPEYF
TRBD2,TRBV7-9,TRBJ2-1,many,TGTGCCAGCAGATTTACTAGCGGGAGGGTCTATGAGCAGTTCTTC,CASRFTSGRVYEQFF
TRBD1,TRBV2,TRBJ1-5,many,TGTGCCAGCAGTGTCGGACAGGCTCTCAATCAGCCCCAGCATTTT,CASSVGQALNQPQHF
NA,TRBV7-2,TRBJ2-1,many,TGTGCCAGCAGCCCATGGACGAGCTCCTACAATGAGCAGTTCTTC,CASSPWTSSYNEQFF
NA,TRBV15,TRBJ2-1,NA,TGTGCCACCAGCAGAGATTCGGGGGCCGGAAGGAATGAGCAGTTCTTC,CATSRDSGAGRNEQFF
NA,TRBV7-9,TRBJ2-7,few,TGTGCCAGCAGCCGACCGAAACAGGGCCCCTACGAGCAGTACTTC,CASSRPKQGPYEQYF
NA,TRBV28,TRBJ1-2,NA,TGTGCCAGCAGTTTGTTACGGGACACCTATGGCTACACCTTC,CASSLLRDTYGYTF
TRBD1,TRBV28,TRBJ1-1,many,TGTGCCAGCAGTGCACAGGGGGCGACCGCTTTCTTT,CASSAQGATAFF
TRBD2,TRBV20-1,TRBJ2-1,NA,TGCAGTGCTAGGCCTTTAGCGGGGGGGCCGATCAATGAGCAGTTCTTC,CSARPLAGGPINEQFF
NA,TRBV7-2,TRBJ2-7,many,TGTGCCAGCAGCTTACCCCCGGTGCACGAGCAGTACTTC,CASSLPPVHEQYF
NA,TRBV7-8,TRBJ1-6,many,TGTGCCAGCAGCAACCGGGACCGTCAGTCGAATTCACCCCTCCACTTT,CASSNRDRQSNSPLHF
NA,TRBV12-3/TRBV12-4,TRBJ1-2,NA,TGTGCCAGCAGTTTTATGGGATCCCCCCTCTCTAACTATGGCTACACCTTC,CASSFMGSPLSNYGYTF
TRBD1,TRBV28,TRBJ2-7,many,TGTGCCAGCAGGGGACAGGGGGACTACGAGCAGTACTTC,CASRGQGDYEQYF
TRBD2,TRBV5-1,TRBJ2-1,many,TGCGCCAGCCAAGCGGGGGGGCCCTACAATGAGCAGTTCTTC,CASQAGGPYNEQFF
NA,TRBV21-1,TRBJ2-2,NA,TGTGCCAGCAGCAAAATGAAACGGGACAGGGGATTAACCGGGGAGCTGTTTTTT,CASSKMKRDRGLTGELFF
TRBD1,TRBV23-1,TRBJ2-7,many,TGCGCCAGCAGTCTTCCGACAGGGGGGGGATACCACGAGCAGTACTTC,CASSLPTGGGYHEQYF
NA,TRBV28,TRBJ2-7,many,TGTGCCAGCAGTTTTCGACTGAGCTCCTACGAGCAGTACTTC,CASSFRLSSYEQYF
TRBD2,TRBV11-2,TRBJ2-1,many,TGTGCCAGCAGCTTAGACGGGACTAGCGGGCGCTACAATGAGCAGTTCTTC,CASSLDGTSGRYNEQFF